The source of this TCR beta chain is a study of cytomegalovirus exposure and HLA in healthy donors. A multiplex PCR was run with 60 Vbeta primers and 13 Jbeta primers. Profiled with immunoSEQ multiplex PCR; TCRdb holds only in-frame clones, not every one. In the table there are about 200,000 clones, about 80% of which are singletons. Study observations and caveats: Later genetic work tied a missense DCLRE1C variant to beta-chain V and J trimming. Confirmation in vitro established that three CMV-associated chains were specific for CMV antigens.

CDR1 and CDR2 from the germline V gene are SQVTM and ANQGSEA. V was trimmed by 5 bases and J by 7 bases, leaving 17 bases between them. The CDR3 spans 13 residues. In this sample, this clone turned up once. Its target is not known. Every donor was a healthy person donating bone marrow. Donors counted as nominally healthy when sampled, yet unrecorded immune exposures were likely. Input material: PBMCs. This receptor was obtained from a woman in her forties in good health and CMV-seronegative. The chain carries TRBV29-1 and TRBJ1-1, with D perhaps matching TRBD1 (5 bases). The CDR3 region is CSVQLSQGREAFF. In DNA, the CDR3 is TGCAGCGTTCAACTGTCTCAGGGCCGTGAAGCTTTCTTT.